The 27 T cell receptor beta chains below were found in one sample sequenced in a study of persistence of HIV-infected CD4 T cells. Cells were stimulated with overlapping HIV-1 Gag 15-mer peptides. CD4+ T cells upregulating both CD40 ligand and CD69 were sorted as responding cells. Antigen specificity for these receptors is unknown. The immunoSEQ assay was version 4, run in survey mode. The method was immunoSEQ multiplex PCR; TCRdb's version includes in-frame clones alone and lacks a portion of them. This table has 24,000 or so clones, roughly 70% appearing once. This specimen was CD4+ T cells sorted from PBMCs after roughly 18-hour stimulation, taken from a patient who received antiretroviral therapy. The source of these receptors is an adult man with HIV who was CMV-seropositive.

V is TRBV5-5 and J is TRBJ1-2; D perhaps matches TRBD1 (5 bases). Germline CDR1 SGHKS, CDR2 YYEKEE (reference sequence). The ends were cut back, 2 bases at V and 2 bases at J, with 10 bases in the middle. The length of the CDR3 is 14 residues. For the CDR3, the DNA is TGTGCCAGCAGCTTAGAACGGGGGAACTATGGCTACACCTTC. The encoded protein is CASSLERGNYGYTF.

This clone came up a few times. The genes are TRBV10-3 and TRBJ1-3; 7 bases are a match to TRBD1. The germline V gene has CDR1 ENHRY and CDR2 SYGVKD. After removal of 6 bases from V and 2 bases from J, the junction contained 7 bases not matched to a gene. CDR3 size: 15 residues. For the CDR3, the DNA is TGTGCCATCAGACTCGACAGGGATGCTGGAAACACCATATATTTT. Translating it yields CAIRLDRDAGNTIYF.

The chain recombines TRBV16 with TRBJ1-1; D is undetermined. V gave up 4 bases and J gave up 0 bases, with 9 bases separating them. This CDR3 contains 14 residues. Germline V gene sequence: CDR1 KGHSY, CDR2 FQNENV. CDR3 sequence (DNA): TGTGCCAGCAGCCTTTTACAGCTGAACACTGAAGCTTTCTTT. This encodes CASSLLQLNTEAFF.

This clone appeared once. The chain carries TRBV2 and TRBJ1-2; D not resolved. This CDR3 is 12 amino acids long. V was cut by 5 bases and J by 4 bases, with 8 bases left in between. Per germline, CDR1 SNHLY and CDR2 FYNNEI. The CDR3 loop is CASSLLTYGYTF. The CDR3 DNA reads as TGTGCCAGCAGTCTCCTGACCTATGGCTACACCTTC. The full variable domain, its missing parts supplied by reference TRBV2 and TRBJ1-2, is EPEVTQTPSHQVTQMGQEVILRCVPISNHLYFYWYRQILGQKVEFLVSFYNNEISEKSEIFDDQFSVERPDGSNFTLKIRSTKLEDSAMYFCASSLLTYGYTFGSGTRLTVV.

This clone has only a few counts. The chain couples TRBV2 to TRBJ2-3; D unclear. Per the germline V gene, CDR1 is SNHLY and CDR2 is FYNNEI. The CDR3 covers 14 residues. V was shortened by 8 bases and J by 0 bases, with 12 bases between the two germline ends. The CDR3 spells CASLVGESTDTQYF. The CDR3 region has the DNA TGTGCCAGCCTGGTTGGGGAAAGCACAGATACGCAGTATTTT. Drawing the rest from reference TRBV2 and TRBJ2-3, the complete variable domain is EPEVTQTPSHQVTQMGQEVILRCVPISNHLYFYWYRQILGQKVEFLVSFYNNEISEKSEIFDDQFSVERPDGSNFTLKIRSTKLEDSAMYFCASLVGESTDTQYFGPGTRLTVL.

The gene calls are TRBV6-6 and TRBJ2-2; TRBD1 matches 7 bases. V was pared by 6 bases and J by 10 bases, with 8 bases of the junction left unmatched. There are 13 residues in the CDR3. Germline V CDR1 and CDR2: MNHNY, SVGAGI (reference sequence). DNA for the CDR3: TGTGCCAGCAGCCGACAGGGTGCGGCGGAGCTGTTTTTT. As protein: CASSRQGAAELFF.

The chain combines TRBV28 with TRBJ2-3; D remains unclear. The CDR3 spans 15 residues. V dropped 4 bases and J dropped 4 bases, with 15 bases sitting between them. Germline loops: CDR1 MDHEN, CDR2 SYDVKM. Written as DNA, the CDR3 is TGTGCCAGCAGTTCCCCTACCCCCAGTGCAGATACGCAGTATTTT. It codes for CASSSPTPSADTQYF.

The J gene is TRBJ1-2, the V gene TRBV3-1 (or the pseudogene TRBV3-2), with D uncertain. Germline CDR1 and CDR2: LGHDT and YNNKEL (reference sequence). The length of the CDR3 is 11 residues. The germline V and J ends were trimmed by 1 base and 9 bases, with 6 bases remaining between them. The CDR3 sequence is CASSQGRSYTF. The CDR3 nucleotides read TGTGCCAGCAGCCAAGGGAGAAGCTACACCTTC.

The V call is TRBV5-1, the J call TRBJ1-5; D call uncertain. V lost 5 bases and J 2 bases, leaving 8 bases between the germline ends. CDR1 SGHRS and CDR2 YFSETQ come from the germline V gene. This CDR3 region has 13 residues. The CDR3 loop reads CASSTNGNQPQHF. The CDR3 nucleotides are TGCGCCAGCAGTACTAATGGCAATCAGCCCCAGCATTTT. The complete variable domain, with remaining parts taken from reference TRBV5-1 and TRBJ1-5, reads KAGVTQTPRYLIKTRGQQVTLSCSPISGHRSVSWYQQTPGQGLQFLFEYFSETQRNKGNFPGRFSGRQFSNSRSEMNVSTLELGDSALYLCASSTNGNQPQHFGDGTRLSIL.

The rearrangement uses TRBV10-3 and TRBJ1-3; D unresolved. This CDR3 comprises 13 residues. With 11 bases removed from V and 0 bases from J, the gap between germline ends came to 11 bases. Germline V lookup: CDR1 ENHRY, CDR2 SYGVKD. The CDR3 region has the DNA TGTGCCGTCGCAGGCATCTCTGGAAACACCATATATTTT. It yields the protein CAVAGISGNTIYF.

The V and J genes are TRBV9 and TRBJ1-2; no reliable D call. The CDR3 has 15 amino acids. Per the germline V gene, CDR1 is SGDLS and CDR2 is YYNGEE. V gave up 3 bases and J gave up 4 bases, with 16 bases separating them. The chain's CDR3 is CASSALTLAGYGYTF. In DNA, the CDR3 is TGTGCCAGCAGCGCCCTGACACTAGCGGGCTATGGCTACACCTTC.

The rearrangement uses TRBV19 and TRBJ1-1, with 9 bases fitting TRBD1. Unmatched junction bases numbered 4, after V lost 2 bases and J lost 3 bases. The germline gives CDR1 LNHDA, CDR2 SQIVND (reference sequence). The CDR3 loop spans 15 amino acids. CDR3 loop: CASSIRGQGYTEAFF. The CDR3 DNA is TGTGCCAGTAGTATACGGGGACAGGGATACACTGAAGCTTTCTTT.

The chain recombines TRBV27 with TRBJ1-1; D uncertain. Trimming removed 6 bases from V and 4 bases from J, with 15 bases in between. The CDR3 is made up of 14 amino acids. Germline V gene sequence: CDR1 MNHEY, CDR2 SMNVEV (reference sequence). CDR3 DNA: TGTGCCAGCAGCCGGGTAGCGATATCCACTGAAGCTTTCTTT. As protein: CASSRVAISTEAFF.

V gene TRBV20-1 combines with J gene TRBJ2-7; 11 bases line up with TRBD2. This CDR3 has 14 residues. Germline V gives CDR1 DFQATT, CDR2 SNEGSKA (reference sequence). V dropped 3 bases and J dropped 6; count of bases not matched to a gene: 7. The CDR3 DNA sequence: TGCAGTGCTAGTCTTAGCGGGGGGGCTGGCGAGCAGTACTTC. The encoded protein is CSASLSGGAGEQYF.

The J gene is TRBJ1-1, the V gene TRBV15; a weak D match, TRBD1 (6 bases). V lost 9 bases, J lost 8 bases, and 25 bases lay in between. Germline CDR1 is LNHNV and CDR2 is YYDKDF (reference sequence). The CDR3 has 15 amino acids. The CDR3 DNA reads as TGTGCCACGCGACACATAGGGGGGGCTTACGGGGAAGCTTTCTTT. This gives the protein CATRHIGGAYGEAFF.

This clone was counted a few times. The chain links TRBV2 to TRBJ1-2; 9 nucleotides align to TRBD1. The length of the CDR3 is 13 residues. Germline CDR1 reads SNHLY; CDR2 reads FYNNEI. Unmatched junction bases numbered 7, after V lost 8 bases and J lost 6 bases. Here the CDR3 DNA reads TGTGCCAGCGCTGGGGACAGGGAACATGGCTACACCTTC. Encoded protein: CASAGDREHGYTF.

The CDR3 protein is CASSLSDRISEKLFF. In nucleotides, the CDR3 is TGTGCCAGCAGCCTATCGGACAGGATCAGTGAAAAACTGTTTTTT. The rearrangement links TRBV5-4 to TRBJ1-4, with 7 nucleotides matching TRBD1. Germline values: CDR1 SGHNT, CDR2 YYREEE (reference sequence). This CDR3 is 15 amino acids long. After removal of 4 bases from V and 7 bases from J, the junction contained 10 bases not matched to a gene.

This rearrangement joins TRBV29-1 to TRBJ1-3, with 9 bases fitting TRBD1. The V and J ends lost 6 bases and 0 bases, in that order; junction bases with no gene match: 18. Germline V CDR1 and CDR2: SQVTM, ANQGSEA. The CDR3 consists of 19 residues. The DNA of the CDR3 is TGCAGCGTAGCAAGACCGCGACCCACAGGGGGCATCTCTGGAAACACCATATATTTT. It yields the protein CSVARPRPTGGISGNTIYF. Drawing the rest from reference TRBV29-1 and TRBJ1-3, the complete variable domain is SAVISQKPSRDICQRGTSLTIQCQVDSQVTMMFWYRQQPGQSLTLIATANQGSEATYESGFVIDKFPISRPNLTFSTLTVSNMSPEDSSIYLCSVARPRPTGGISGNTIYFGEGSWLTVV.

The CDR3 bases are TGTGCCAGCAGTGAATTCCTAGAAGGGGGTGATACGCAGTATTTT. Residues: CASSEFLEGGDTQYF. J is TRBJ2-3 and V is TRBV25-1; D might be TRBD1 (6 bases). This CDR3 is built from 15 residues. Germline V lookup: CDR1 MGHDK, CDR2 SYGVNS. V dropped 1 base and J dropped 6 bases, with 14 bases sitting between them.

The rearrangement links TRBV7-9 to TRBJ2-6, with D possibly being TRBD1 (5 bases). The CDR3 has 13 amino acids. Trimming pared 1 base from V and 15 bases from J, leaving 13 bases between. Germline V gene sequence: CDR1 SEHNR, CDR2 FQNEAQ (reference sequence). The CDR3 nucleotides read TGTGCCAGCAGCTTAGTGACCCAAACAGGCCTGACTTTC. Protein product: CASSLVTQTGLTF.

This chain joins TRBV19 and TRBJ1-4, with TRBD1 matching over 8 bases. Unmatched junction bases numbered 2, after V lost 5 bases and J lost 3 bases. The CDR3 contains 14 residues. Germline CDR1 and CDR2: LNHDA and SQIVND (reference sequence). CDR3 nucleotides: TGTGCCAGTAGTGGACAGGGTGCTAATGAAAAACTGTTTTTT. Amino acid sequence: CASSGQGANEKLFF.

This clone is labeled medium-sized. In DNA form, the CDR3 reads TGTGCCAGCAGCTTCACGCAAGGGGCTGGCTACACCTTC. It encodes CASSFTQGAGYTF. The J gene is TRBJ1-2, the V gene TRBV7-2; TRBD1 is a possible D gene (5 bases). The germline V and J ends were trimmed by 3 bases and 7 bases, with 12 bases remaining between them. The CDR3 runs to 13 residues. From germline, CDR1 is SGHTA and CDR2 FQGNSA. Together with reference TRBV7-2 and TRBJ1-2, the CDR3 gives the full variable domain: GAGVSQSPSNKVTEKGKDVELRCDPISGHTALYWYRQSLGQGLEFLIYFQGNSAPDKSGLPSDRFSAERTGGSVSTLTIQRTQQEDSAVYLCASSFTQGAGYTFGSGTRLTVV.

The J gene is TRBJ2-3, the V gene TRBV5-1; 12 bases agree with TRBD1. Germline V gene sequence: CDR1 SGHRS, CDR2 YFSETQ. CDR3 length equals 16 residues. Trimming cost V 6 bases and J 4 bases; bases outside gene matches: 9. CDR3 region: CASTPGTGGASDTQYF. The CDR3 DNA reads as TGCGCCAGCACCCCCGGGACAGGGGGCGCCTCAGATACGCAGTATTTT.

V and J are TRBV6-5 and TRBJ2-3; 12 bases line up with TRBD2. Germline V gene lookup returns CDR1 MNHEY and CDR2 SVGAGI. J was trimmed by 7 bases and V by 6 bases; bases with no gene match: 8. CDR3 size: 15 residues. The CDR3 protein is CASRASGGALNTQYF. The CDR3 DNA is TGTGCCAGCAGAGCTAGCGGGGGGGCCCTAAATACGCAGTATTTT.

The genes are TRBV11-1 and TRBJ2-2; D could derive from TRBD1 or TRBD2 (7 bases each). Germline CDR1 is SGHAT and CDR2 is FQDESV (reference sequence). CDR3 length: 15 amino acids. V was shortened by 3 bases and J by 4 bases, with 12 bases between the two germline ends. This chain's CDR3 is CASSFRGGFTGELFF. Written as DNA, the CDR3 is TGTGCCAGCAGCTTCAGGGGGGGCTTCACCGGGGAGCTGTTTTTT. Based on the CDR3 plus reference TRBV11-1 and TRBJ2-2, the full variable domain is EAEVAQSPRYKITEKSQAVAFWCDPISGHATLYWYRQILGQGPELLVQFQDESVVDDSQLPKDRFSAERLKGVDSTLKIQPAELGDSAMYLCASSFRGGFTGELFFGEGSRLTVL.

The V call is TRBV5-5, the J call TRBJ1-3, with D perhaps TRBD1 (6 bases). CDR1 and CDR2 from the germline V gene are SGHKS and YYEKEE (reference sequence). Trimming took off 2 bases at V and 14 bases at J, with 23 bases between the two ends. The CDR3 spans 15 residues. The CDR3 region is CASSFSWTDPRTVYF. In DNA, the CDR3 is TGTGCCAGCAGCTTTTCATGGACAGACCCCAGAACAGTATATTTT.

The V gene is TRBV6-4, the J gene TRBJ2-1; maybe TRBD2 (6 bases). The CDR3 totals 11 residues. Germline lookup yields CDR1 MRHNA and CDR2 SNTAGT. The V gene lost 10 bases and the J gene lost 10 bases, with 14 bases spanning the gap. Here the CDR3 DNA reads TGTGCCACTAGACTAGTCGACGAGCAGTTCTTC. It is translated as CATRLVDEQFF.